What follows are 21 T cell receptor beta chains derived from one specimen sequenced in a study of blood T cell repertoires in COVID-19. Using immunoSEQ multiplex PCR, the repertoire was profiled, and TCRdb retains in-frame clones only, with some absent. In the table there are roughly 200,000 clones, over 75% of which are singletons. Sequenced sample: peripheral blood. The receptors derive from a woman of 80 years or more with active or convalescent COVID-19.

This rearrangement joins TRBV7-2 to TRBJ2-1, with TRBD1 identical over 11 bases. The CDR3 sequence is 17 residues long. V trimming: 1 base; J trimming: 4 bases; junction bases outside the gene matches: 6. Germline CDR1 reads SGHTA; CDR2 reads FQGNSA. The CDR3 nucleotides read TGTGCCAGCAGCTTAGAGGCTGGGACAGGGGGTTACAATGAGCAGTTCTTC. Translated: CASSLEAGTGGYNEQFF.

This chain links TRBV12-3 or TRBV12-4 with TRBJ1-2; D might be TRBD1 (6 bases). The CDR3 sequence is 12 residues long. Trimming stripped 5 bases from V and 8 bases from J, with 12 bases between. As DNA, the CDR3 is TGTGCCAGCAGTATACAGGGAAGGGGCTACACCTTC. It codes for CASSIQGRGYTF.

This chain joins TRBV27 and TRBJ1-6; 9 bases agree with TRBD1. Trimming took 8 bases from V and 9 from J; bases not matched to a gene: 8. The length of the CDR3 is 14 residues. Germline CDR1 reads MNHEY; CDR2 reads SMNVEV (reference sequence). The CDR3 coding sequence is TGTGCCAGCGGTGTGGACAGGGGCCTTTCACCCCTCCACTTT. Protein sequence: CASGVDRGLSPLHF.

The chain recombines TRBV5-4 with TRBJ1-1; 8 nucleotides align to TRBD1. The CDR3 covers 15 residues. Looked up from germline, CDR1 is SGHNT and CDR2 is YYREEE (reference sequence). J was trimmed by 0 bases and V by 4 bases; bases with no gene match: 5. Here the CDR3 reads CASSLKTGVNTEAFF. CDR3 DNA sequence: TGTGCCAGCAGCCTTAAGACAGGGGTGAACACTGAAGCTTTCTTT.

The chain is built from TRBV7-3 and TRBJ2-2; D unresolved. The CDR3 loop spans 15 amino acids. Germline V CDR1 and CDR2: SGHTA, FQGTGA. Trimming left V 3 bases short and J 0 bases short, with 8 bases between. DNA for the CDR3: TGTGCCAGCAGCTTCGCCAGGTCGAACACCGGGGAGCTGTTTTTT. Translation gives CASSFARSNTGELFF.

V usage is TRBV28 and J usage is TRBJ1-6; a weak D match, TRBD1 (5 bases). The length of the CDR3 is 21 residues. V gave up 2 bases and J gave up 0 bases, with 23 bases separating them. Germline CDR1 and CDR2: MDHEN and SYDVKM. CDR3 loop: CASSLTPGQATFSSYNSPLHF. The DNA for the CDR3 is TGTGCCAGCAGTTTAACCCCAGGGCAGGCGACCTTCAGCTCCTATAATTCACCCCTCCACTTT.

This chain uses TRBV7-8 with TRBJ2-5; D not resolved. The V gene's germline CDR1 is SGHVS and CDR2 FQNEAQ. The CDR3 has 11 amino acids. The germline V and J ends were trimmed by 5 bases and 5 bases, with 6 bases remaining between them. The CDR3 region is CASSRRETQYF. CDR3 in DNA: TGTGCCAGCAGCCGGCGGGAGACCCAGTACTTC.

CDR3 sequence reads: CASSLPVVGGGYTF. CDR3 bases: TGTGCCAGCAGTCTCCCCGTGGTCGGGGGTGGCTACACCTTC. The chain is built from TRBV27 and TRBJ1-2, with D possibly being TRBD1 (5 bases). The V end was cut by 5 bases, the J end by 7 bases, with 17 bases between. Germline CDR1 MNHEY, CDR2 SMNVEV (reference sequence). The CDR3 is 14 residues long.

The CDR3 here is CASSDGLAVTQETQYF. The DNA for the CDR3 is TGCGCCAGCAGTGATGGACTAGCGGTGACCCAAGAGACCCAGTACTTC. The chain links TRBV10-1 to TRBJ2-5, with TRBD2 identical over 10 bases. Unmatched junction bases numbered 5, after V lost 3 bases and J lost 1 base. The CDR3 covers 16 residues. Germline assignment: CDR1 WNHNN and CDR2 SYGVQD (reference sequence).

The chain couples TRBV9 to TRBJ1-2; maybe TRBD1 (6 bases). The CDR3 contains 14 residues. V was shortened by 2 bases and J by 4 bases, with 12 bases between the two germline ends. Germline CDR1 is SGDLS and CDR2 is YYNGEE. CDR3 coding DNA: TGTGCCAGCAGCGTCGATCAGGGGAGCTATGGCTACACCTTC. The encoded protein is CASSVDQGSYGYTF.

The J gene is TRBJ1-1, the V gene TRBV28; TRBD1 aligns across 9 bases. Germline V CDR1 and CDR2: MDHEN, SYDVKM. The ends lost 5 bases at V and 5 bases at J; junction bases unmatched: 9. The CDR3 spans 15 residues. The CDR3 coding sequence is TGTGCCAGCAGTCCAAGAGGACAGGGGACGACTGAAGCTTTCTTT. It specifies CASSPRGQGTTEAFF.

A word on this clone: The sample carries other DNA sequences with the same CDR3. The chain is built from TRBV5-1 and TRBJ1-5, with 9 bases identical to TRBD1. V dropped 4 bases and J dropped 3; count of bases not matched to a gene: 5. Germline loops: CDR1 SGHRS, CDR2 YFSETQ. This CDR3 contains 15 residues. CDR3 amino acids: CASSPGTGSNQPQHF. The CDR3 DNA reads as TGCGCCAGCAGCCCCGGGACAGGGTCCAATCAGCCCCAGCATTTT.

J is TRBJ1-5 and V is TRBV21-1; the table's TRBD1 call for D was not verified on the DNA. TRBV21-1 is classified as a pseudogene. CDR3 size: 15 residues. The CDR3 protein is CASSEDGRKSQPQHF. In DNA, the CDR3 is TGTGCCAGCAGCGAAGACGGCAGGAAAAGTCAGCCCCAGCATTTT.

The J gene is TRBJ2-2, the V gene TRBV4-2, with a weak D call TRBD2 (5 bases). CDR1 and CDR2 (germline): LGHNA, YNFKEQ. The CDR3 has 16 residues. The ends were cut back, 4 bases at V and 1 base at J, with 13 bases in the middle. The CDR3 nucleotides read TGTGCCAGCAGCCCTCCCAGAGGGAGGAACACCGGGGAGCTGTTTTTT. It encodes CASSPPRGRNTGELFF.

The rearrangement links TRBV29-1 to TRBJ1-3; D gene uncertain. This CDR3 comprises 13 residues. The germline gives CDR1 SQVTM, CDR2 ANQGSEA. V shed 2 bases and J shed 1 base, with 6 bases lying between them. As DNA, the CDR3 is TGCAGCGTTGAACCCGTTTCTGGAAACACCATATATTTT. Translated: CSVEPVSGNTIYF.

The J gene is TRBJ1-3, the V gene TRBV4-3; D perhaps matches TRBD1 (6 bases). Germline V gene data show CDR1 as LGHNA and CDR2 as YSLEER. The CDR3 is made up of 15 amino acids. V lost 0 bases to trimming and J lost 3 bases, with 9 bases between them. This chain's CDR3 is CASSQDVQGGNTIYF. CDR3 nucleotide sequence: TGCGCCAGCAGCCAAGATGTACAGGGTGGAAACACCATATATTTT.

This chain links TRBV11-2 with TRBJ2-3; D perhaps matches TRBD2 (6 bases). V shed 1 base and J shed 3 bases, with 11 bases lying between them. The germline V gene encodes CDR1 SGHAT and CDR2 FQNNGV. This CDR3 is 15 amino acids long. CDR3 DNA: TGTGCCAGCAGCTTAGTCGTCGGGGGAACAGATACGCAGTATTTT. Translation: CASSLVVGGTDTQYF. The variable domain in full, with the rest retrieved from reference TRBV11-2 and TRBJ2-3, is EAGVAQSPRYKIIEKRQSVAFWCNPISGHATLYWYQQILGQGPKLLIQFQNNGVVDDSQLPKDRFSAERLKGVDSTLKIQPAKLEDSAVYLCASSLVVGGTDTQYFGPGTRLTVL.

V usage is TRBV5-5 and J usage is TRBJ1-5; weak D call: TRBD1 (5 bases). Trimming cost V 4 bases and J 5 bases, with 10 bases left between them. CDR3 length equals 13 residues. Germline V gives CDR1 SGHKS, CDR2 YYEKEE (reference sequence). This chain's CDR3 is CASSLTGYQPQHF. The CDR3 DNA reads TGTGCCAGCAGCCTTACAGGATATCAGCCCCAGCATTTT.

This clone appeared once. This chain links TRBV4-1 with TRBJ1-1; no reliable D call. V was shortened by 0 bases and J by 1 base, with 6 bases between the two germline ends. This CDR3 has 14 residues. Germline CDR1 and CDR2: MGHRA and YSYEKL. CDR3 nucleotide sequence: TGCGCCAGCAGCCAAGAAGGCGGGAACACTGAAGCTTTCTTT. Amino acids: CASSQEGGNTEAFF.

V gene TRBV7-3 combines with J gene TRBJ1-3; D call uncertain. V dropped 1 base and J dropped 0 bases, with 19 bases sitting between them. The CDR3 has 19 residues. Germline lookup yields CDR1 SGHTA and CDR2 FQGTGA. The CDR3 DNA reads TGTGCCAGCAGCTTAATCGGTTCGGGCGACGGGAACTCTGGAAACACCATATATTTT. Its translation is CASSLIGSGDGNSGNTIYF.

The J gene is TRBJ1-5, the V gene TRBV30; no clear D gene. The V end lost 0 bases, the J end lost 4 bases, and 10 bases lay between the germline ends. This CDR3 has 14 residues. Per germline, CDR1 GTSNPN and CDR2 SVGIG (reference sequence). The CDR3 here is CAWSVLTENQPQHF. The DNA of the CDR3 is TGTGCCTGGAGTGTACTCACGGAGAATCAGCCCCAGCATTTT.